This TCR beta chain was profiled in a study of T cell responses to AZD1222 COVID-19 vaccine. Details on this clone: The antigen is undetermined.

From germline, CDR1 is GTSNPN and CDR2 SVGIG (reference sequence). Trimming took 3 bases from V and 0 from J; bases not matched to a gene: 15. The CDR3 loop spans 20 amino acids. Produced via immunoSEQ multiplex PCR; TCRdb's table is partial and in-frame only. The sample yields 40,000 to 65,000 clones, less than 85% seen once. Study results and caveats: CD4 TCRs covered the whole spike, strongest at regions 160-218 and 743-854.

Sequencing used peripheral blood, obtained on day 0 of AZD1222 vaccination. The genes are TRBV30 and TRBJ2-6, with 9 positions matching TRBD2. The TCR sequence derives from an adult in good health. The CDR3 DNA follows: TGTGCCTGGAGAGCCTATTCTTTAGCGGGAGCTCGCTCTGGGGCCAACGTCCTGACTTTC. The encoded protein is CAWRAYSLAGARSGANVLTF.